The subject of this entry is one TCR beta chain. The antigen is undetermined. The junction and the germline gene differ at one end; a read error may be behind it. The entry originates in a study of T cell responses to AZD1222 COVID-19 vaccine. Study-level findings and limits: Across the whole spike, CD4 TCRs peaked at regions 160-218 and 743-854. Possibly, clonal diversity was underestimated; donors were largely white British and included more females.

Germline V CDR1 and CDR2: SGHDT, YYEEEE. The CDR3 has 14 amino acids. The repertoire was sequenced with immunoSEQ multiplex PCR; TCRdb's copy has only in-frame clones and lacks some. The top ten clones hold approximately 2.8% of a sample with about 110,000 clones, about 94% of them seen once. This clonotype was sampled from an adult who received the AZD1222 COVID-19 vaccine. The V and J genes are TRBV5-6 and TRBJ1-3; the D gene is possibly TRBD1 (5 bases). The sequencing here drew on peripheral blood, taken 28 days after the second AZD1222 dose. For the CDR3, the DNA is TGTGCCAGCAGCTTGTACGGGACGGAATGGGGGAGAAATTTT. Protein sequence: CASSLYGTEWGRNF.